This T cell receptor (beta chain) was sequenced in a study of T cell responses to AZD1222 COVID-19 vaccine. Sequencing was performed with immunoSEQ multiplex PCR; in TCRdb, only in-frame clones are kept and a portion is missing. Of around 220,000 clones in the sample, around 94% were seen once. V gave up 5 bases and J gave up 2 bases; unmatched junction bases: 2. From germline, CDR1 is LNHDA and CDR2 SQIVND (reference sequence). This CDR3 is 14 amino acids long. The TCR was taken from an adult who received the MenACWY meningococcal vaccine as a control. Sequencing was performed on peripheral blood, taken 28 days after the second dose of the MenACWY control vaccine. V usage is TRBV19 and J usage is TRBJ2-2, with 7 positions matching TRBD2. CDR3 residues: CASSSGGNTGELFF. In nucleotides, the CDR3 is TGTGCCAGTAGTTCGGGGGGAAACACCGGGGAGCTGTTTTTT. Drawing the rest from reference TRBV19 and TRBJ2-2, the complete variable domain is DGGITQSPKYLFRKEGQNVTLSCEQNLNHDAMYWYRQDPGQGLRLIYYSQIVNDFQKGDIAEGYSVSREKKESFPLTVTSAQKNPTAFYLCASSSGGNTGELFFGEGSRLTVL.